A selection of T cell receptor beta chains follows, all from one sample in a study of blood T cell repertoires in COVID-19. The protocol was immunoSEQ multiplex PCR, while the TCRdb copy is restricted to in-frame clones and leaves out a portion. Among hundreds of thousands of clones listed, about 88% were seen once. The sample taken for sequencing was PBMCs or T cells enriched from blood (not recorded which). These receptors originate from a woman between 50 and 59 years old who had recovered from COVID-19. The CDR3 runs from the conserved cysteine through the conserved F or W. A D gene is named only where the DNA matches it firmly. Clone size is stated in some rows and not others, as once, few, many or a class when expanded.

>NA|NA|TRBV5-4|TRBJ2-3
CASSLGPGGYTDTQYF
TGTGCCAGCAGCTTGGGGCCTGGAGGGTACACAGATACGCAGTATTTT
>NA|NA|TRBV28|TRBJ1-1
CASKTLGTEAFF
TGTGCCAGCAAGACCCTAGGCACTGAAGCTTTCTTT
>once|NA|TRBV28|TRBJ2-7
CASSKPNRVRRLYEQYF
TGTGCCAGCAGTAAACCTAACAGGGTCCGTCGGCTATACGAGCAGTACTTC
>NA|TRBD1|TRBV28|TRBJ1-2
CASGTALNYGYTF
TGTGCCAGCGGGACAGCATTGAACTATGGCTACACCTTC
>few|TRBD2|TRBV4-2|TRBJ2-2
CASSRRLAGDGTGELFF
TGTGCCAGCAGTAGGAGACTAGCGGGAGATGGTACCGGGGAGCTGTTTTTT
>NA|TRBD2|TRBV19|TRBJ2-1
CASSGTSVGSEQFF
TGTGCCAGTTCCGGGACTAGCGTTGGTTCTGAGCAGTTCTTC
>NA|TRBD2|TRBV7-2|TRBJ2-1
CASGRGGGLENEQFF
TGTGCCAGCGGGCGCGGGGGAGGGCTCGAGAATGAGCAGTTCTTC
>NA|TRBD2|TRBV10-3|TRBJ2-7
CAIKGTSADEQYF
TGTGCCATCAAGGGGACTAGCGCGGACGAGCAGTACTTC
>NA|NA|TRBV29-1|TRBJ2-3
CRDSTDTQYF
TGCAGGGACTCTACAGATACGCAGTATTTT
>NA|NA|TRBV29-1|TRBJ1-2
CSSLDSVYGYTF
TGCAGCTCACTGGACAGCGTCTATGGCTACACCTTC
>NA|NA|TRBV18|TRBJ1-5
CASSPQALGGQPQHF
TGTGCCAGCTCACCACAGGCGCTAGGAGGTCAGCCCCAGCATTTT
>NA|NA|TRBV3-1/TRBV3-2|TRBJ1-2
CASSQQGIDYGYTF
TGTGCCAGCAGCCAACAGGGGATTGACTATGGCTACACCTTC
>NA|NA|TRBV6-1|TRBJ2-3
CASSERGGQADTQYF
TGTGCCAGCAGTGAAAGGGGGGGGCAAGCAGATACGCAGTATTTT
>NA|NA|TRBV27|TRBJ2-5
CASSLNSGDRQETQYF
TGTGCCAGCAGTTTAAACTCGGGAGATCGGCAAGAGACCCAGTACTTC
>NA|NA|TRBV11-2|TRBJ1-3
CASSKAGLLSGNTIYF
TGTGCCAGCAGCAAAGCCGGTCTCCTCTCTGGAAACACCATATATTTT
>once|NA|TRBV9|TRBJ1-4
CASSVAFTALRGEKLFF
TGTGCCAGCAGCGTAGCTTTTACCGCCCTTCGAGGGGAAAAACTGTTTTTT
>NA|TRBD1|TRBV5-1|TRBJ1-1
CASSPGQRDNTEAFF
TGCGCCAGCAGCCCGGGACAGCGCGACAACACTGAAGCTTTCTTT
>NA|TRBD2|TRBV5-1|TRBJ2-5
CASSLGSTSGQETQYF
TGCGCCAGCAGCTTGGGGTCGACTAGCGGGCAAGAGACCCAGTACTTC
>NA|NA|TRBV29-1|TRBJ1-1
CSVARPTTGKDTEAFF
TGCAGCGTTGCCCGGCCCACCACAGGGAAAGACACTGAAGCTTTCTTT
>NA|TRBD1|TRBV28|TRBJ1-1
CASSHRGAAFF
TGTGCCAGCAGTCACAGGGGGGCGGCTTTCTTT
>once|TRBD2|TRBV7-6|TRBJ2-1
CASSSGLAGGNEQFF
TGTGCCAGCAGCTCCGGACTAGCGGGAGGGAATGAGCAGTTCTTC
>NA|NA|TRBV19|TRBJ1-1
CASSTARGAGTEAFF
TGTGCCAGCTCAACGGCCCGGGGGGCGGGAACTGAAGCTTTCTTT
>NA|NA|TRBV19|TRBJ1-6
CASSIEAGGKSPLHF
TGTGCCAGTAGTATAGAAGCGGGTGGGAAATCACCCCTCCACTTT
>NA|TRBD2|TRBV23-1|TRBJ2-1
CASSHKRDRNEQFF
TGCGCCAGCAGTCACAAGCGGGATCGTAATGAGCAGTTCTTC
>once|TRBD1|TRBV10-3|TRBJ1-1
CAISDGTGGPNTEAFF
TGTGCCATCAGTGATGGGACAGGGGGACCTAACACTGAAGCTTTCTTT
>NA|TRBD1|TRBV6-5|TRBJ1-2
CASSYAQGGSGYTF
TGTGCCAGCAGTTACGCACAGGGGGGTAGTGGCTACACCTTC
>NA|NA|TRBV2|TRBJ2-7
CASRATRTAYEQYF
TGTGCCAGCAGGGCCACTCGGACAGCCTACGAGCAGTACTTC
>NA|NA|TRBV5-6|TRBJ1-1
CASSLGRRAFF
TGTGCCAGCAGCTTGGGCCGCCGGGCTTTCTTT
>NA|TRBD1|TRBV7-2|TRBJ2-5
CASSLVGQGNLKTQYF
TGTGCCAGCAGCTTAGTGGGACAGGGGAATTTAAAGACCCAGTACTTC
>NA|NA|TRBV7-2|TRBJ2-6
CASSSLSGANVLTF
TGTGCCAGCAGCTCACTCTCTGGGGCCAACGTCCTGACTTTC
>NA|NA|TRBV4-1|TRBJ1-5
CASRQLMSSNQPQHF
TGCGCCAGCAGACAATTAATGAGCAGCAATCAGCCCCAGCATTTT
>NA|TRBD2|TRBV27|TRBJ2-1
CASRQGTSGWREQFF
TGTGCCAGCAGACAGGGGACTAGCGGTTGGAGAGAGCAGTTCTTC
>NA|TRBD2|TRBV27|TRBJ2-1
CASRRTSGSSYNEQFF
TGTGCCAGCAGACGTACAAGCGGGAGCTCCTACAATGAGCAGTTCTTC
>NA|TRBD2|TRBV6-1|TRBJ2-1
CASSESAPSGNVNNEQFF
TGTGCCAGCAGTGAATCGGCGCCTAGCGGGAATGTCAACAATGAGCAGTTCTTC
>NA|NA|TRBV2|TRBJ1-2
CASRDYIYGYTF
TGTGCCAGCCGGGACTACATCTATGGCTACACCTTC
>NA|NA|TRBV28|TRBJ2-6
CASSQGTPTMLTGANVLTF
TGTGCCAGCAGCCAGGGAACTCCCACCATGCTTACTGGGGCCAACGTCCTGACTTTC
>NA|NA|TRBV4-2|TRBJ1-2
CASSQDPRVVYGGYTF
TGTGCCAGCAGCCAAGATCCGAGGGTGGTTTATGGTGGCTACACCTTC
>few|NA|TRBV6-5|TRBJ1-4
CASSYSRAENEKLFF
TGTGCCAGCAGTTACTCGAGGGCAGAAAATGAAAAACTGTTTTTT
>NA|NA|TRBV27|TRBJ2-2
CASSWVPGNTGELFF
TGTGCCAGCAGTTGGGTTCCAGGTAACACCGGGGAGCTGTTTTTT
>NA|TRBD1|TRBV28|TRBJ1-5
CASSSPDRAHQPQHF
TGTGCCAGCAGTTCCCCCGACAGGGCTCATCAGCCCCAGCATTTT
>NA|NA|TRBV28|TRBJ2-7
CASRAVPPDYEQYF
TGTGCCAGCAGAGCGGTTCCCCCGGACTACGAGCAGTACTTC
>NA|NA|TRBV5-6|TRBJ1-6
CASRPQGYNSPLHF
TGTGCCAGCAGGCCTCAGGGTTATAATTCACCCCTCCACTTT
>NA|NA|TRBV10-3|TRBJ1-1
CATSFGGVTEAFF
TGTGCCACTAGTTTCGGAGGGGTGACTGAAGCTTTCTTT
>NA|TRBD2|TRBV10-1|TRBJ2-5
CASSEGLAKTQYF
TGCGCCAGCAGTGAAGGACTAGCGAAGACCCAGTACTTC
>NA|NA|TRBV7-2|TRBJ1-1
CASSLPRLMNTEAFF
TGTGCCAGCAGCTTACCCAGACTCATGAACACTGAAGCTTTCTTT
>NA|NA|TRBV4-2|TRBJ1-4
CASSQESTRNQGKLFF
TGTGCCAGCAGCCAAGAATCTACTCGAAATCAGGGAAAACTGTTTTTT
>NA|NA|TRBV5-4|TRBJ1-2
CASVTGNYGYTF
TGTGCCAGCGTGACAGGAAACTATGGCTACACCTTC
>NA|NA|TRBV18|TRBJ1-2
CASSPDSSYGYTF
TGTGCCAGCTCTCCGGACAGCTCCTATGGCTACACCTTC
>once|NA|TRBV19|TRBJ1-4
CASSKNGGSNEKLFF
TGTGCCAGTAGTAAAAACGGGGGGTCTAATGAAAAACTGTTTTTT
>NA|TRBD1|TRBV28|TRBJ1-4
CASSIQGTGREKLFF
TGTGCCAGCAGTATCCAAGGGACAGGGAGAGAAAAACTGTTTTTT
>NA|NA|TRBV9|TRBJ2-3
CASSVGSDTDTQYF
TGTGCCAGCAGCGTGGGGAGCGACACAGATACGCAGTATTTT
>NA|NA|TRBV11-2|TRBJ2-7
CASSLGLAPVRGQYF
TGTGCCAGCAGCTTAGGGTTAGCTCCCGTCCGGGGGCAGTACTTC
>NA|TRBD2|TRBV6-5|TRBJ2-1
CASSYGGTSHNEQFF
TGTGCCAGCAGTTACGGCGGGACTAGCCACAATGAGCAGTTCTTC
>once|NA|TRBV6-2/TRBV6-3|TRBJ1-2
CASSDGGYGYTF
TGTGCCAGCAGTGACGGGGGATACGGCTACACCTTC
>NA|NA|TRBV18|TRBJ1-5
CASSPPGGNQPQHF
TGTGCCAGCTCCCCCCCCGGGGGAAATCAGCCCCAGCATTTT
>NA|TRBD2|TRBV3-1/TRBV3-2|TRBJ2-5
CASSQETWGLAGGETQYF
TGTGCCAGCAGCCAAGAGACTTGGGGACTAGCGGGAGGCGAGACCCAGTACTTC
>NA|NA|TRBV19|TRBJ1-6
CASSITRDSPLHF
TGTGCCAGTAGTATAACCAGGGATTCACCCCTCCACTTT